A selection of T cell receptor beta chains follows, all from one sample in a study of T cell repertoires in cytomegalovirus infection. TCRdb used MiXCR to reprocess the reads, holding one entry per CDR3 protein. The table has approximately 73,000 distinct CDR3 sequences, roughly 37% seen once; the top ten hold 80% to 95%. These receptors have no identified antigens. Sequenced here: CD8+ T cells from cultured PBMCs, sampled from culture after CMV antigen stimulation. All receptors come from a human donor in good health (CMV status not recorded). Some clones in this sample may be carry-over from other donors' samples. The conserved cysteine and the conserved F or W are not part of the CDR3 here.

CDR3: ASSTRALNTEAF; J: TRBJ1-1; V: TRBV28
CDR3: ASRTGLGDEQF; J: TRBJ2-1; V: TRBV2
CDR3: ASSLLGVTYEQY; J: TRBJ2-7; V: TRBV5-4
CDR3: ASSLPGGTYEQY; J: TRBJ2-7; V: TRBV7-6
CDR3: SARDRGFNEKLF; J: TRBJ1-4; V: TRBV20-1
CDR3: ASSLALAGGLSEQY; J: TRBJ2-7; V: TRBV7-2
CDR3: ASRSTGSSYNEQF; J: TRBJ2-1; V: TRBV12-3/TRBV12-4
CDR3: ASSQSPGDSYNEQF; J: TRBJ2-1; V: TRBV4-1
CDR3: ASSATQGAGNYGYT; J: TRBJ1-2; V: TRBV19
CDR3: ASSGLRQAGSVGFNYNEQF; J: TRBJ2-1; V: TRBV7-4
CDR3: ASSFGTGFRYEQY; J: TRBJ2-7; V: TRBV7-8
CDR3: ASSLFLYGGATDTQY; J: TRBJ2-3; V: TRBV7-6
CDR3: ASSQDRRQGSYEQY; J: TRBJ2-7; V: TRBV4-2
CDR3: ASSPQGSPENSPLH; J: TRBJ1-6; V: TRBV7-8
CDR3: ASSQTSSGKETQY; J: TRBJ2-5; V: TRBV3-1
CDR3: ASSNLTGFQPQH; J: TRBJ1-5; V: TRBV7-9
CDR3: ASSMEPYSGANVLT; J: TRBJ2-6; V: TRBV19
CDR3: ASSSPWDRSSYEQY; J: TRBJ2-7; V: TRBV6-2/TRBV6-3
CDR3: ASSLRTSGGARQETQY; J: TRBJ2-5; V: TRBV7-6
CDR3: ASSYDNEQF; J: TRBJ2-1; V: TRBV6-2/TRBV6-3
CDR3: ASRRTGREAF; J: TRBJ1-1; V: TRBV4-1
CDR3: ASSQEAREGVEQY; J: TRBJ2-7; V: TRBV4-1
CDR3: ASSYGAGNQPQH; J: TRBJ1-5; V: TRBV6-2/TRBV6-3
CDR3: ASSLGPHRVGSSYNEQF; J: TRBJ2-1; V: TRBV7-6
CDR3: ASSPGDGNQPQH; J: TRBJ1-5; V: TRBV7-6